This TCR beta chain was documented in a study of chemoradiotherapy in HPV16-positive cancers. Sequenced by immunoSEQ multiplex PCR; TCRdb stores in-frame clones only, minus some. Seen here are more than 25,000 clones, 93% observed once, and the top ten hold about 20%. Per germline, CDR1 KGHSH and CDR2 LQKENI. V shed 2 bases and J shed 4 bases, with 12 bases lying between them. The CDR3 contains 15 residues. The receptor's source is a human donor with HPV-associated anogenital cancer. The source material was blood, sampled from a patient who underwent chemoradiotherapy. This chain connects TRBV18 to TRBJ2-1; no firm D call. The CDR3: CASSPTQDHYNEQFF. DNA for the CDR3: TGTGCCAGCTCACCAACACAAGACCATTACAATGAGCAGTTCTTC.